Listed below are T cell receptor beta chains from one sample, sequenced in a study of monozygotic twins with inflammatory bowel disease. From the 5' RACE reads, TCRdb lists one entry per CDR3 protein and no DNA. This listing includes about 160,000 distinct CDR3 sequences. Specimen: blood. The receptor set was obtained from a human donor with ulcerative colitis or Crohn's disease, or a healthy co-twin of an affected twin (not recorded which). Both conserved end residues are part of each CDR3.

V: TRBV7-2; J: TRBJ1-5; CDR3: CASSLSPGQLNQPQHF
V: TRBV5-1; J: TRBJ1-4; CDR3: CASSPPLGDEKLFF
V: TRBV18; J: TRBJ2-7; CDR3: CASSPLTSGSSYEQYF
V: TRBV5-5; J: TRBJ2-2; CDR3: CASIPVTDPGELFF
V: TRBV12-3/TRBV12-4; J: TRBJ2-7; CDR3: CASSPYLREGPYEQYF
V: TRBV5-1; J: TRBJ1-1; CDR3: CASSLTGGSTEAFF
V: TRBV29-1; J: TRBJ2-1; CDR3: CSAGTSGRNSYNEQFF
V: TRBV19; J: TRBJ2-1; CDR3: CASSIRGIYNEQFF
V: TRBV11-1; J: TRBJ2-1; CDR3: CASTSGGRNEQFF
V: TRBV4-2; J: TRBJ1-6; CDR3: CASRGAGNSPLHF
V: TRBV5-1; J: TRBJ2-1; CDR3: CASTINNEQFF
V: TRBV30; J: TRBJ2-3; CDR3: CAWSVTSGGRTDTQYF
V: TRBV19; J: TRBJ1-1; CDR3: CASSSRSDRNTEAFF
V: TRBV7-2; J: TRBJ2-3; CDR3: CASSLGSRTSTDTQYF
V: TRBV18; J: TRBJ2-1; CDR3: CASSPGTGNNEQFF
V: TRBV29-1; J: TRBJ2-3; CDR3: CSGAGEGDTQYF
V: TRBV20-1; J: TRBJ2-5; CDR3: CSASRQETQYF
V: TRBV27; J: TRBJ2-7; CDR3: CASSFNEGEQYF
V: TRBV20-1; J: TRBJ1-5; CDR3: CSAPSMDSLNQPQHF
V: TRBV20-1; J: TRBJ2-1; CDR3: CSASRPLLARRDNEQFF
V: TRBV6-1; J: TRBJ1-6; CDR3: CASSRATGEDSPLHF
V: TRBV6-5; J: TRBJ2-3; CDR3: CVSSYGDTQYF